This TCR beta chain was profiled in a study of blood T cell repertoires in COVID-19. In germline, CDR1 is LNHDA, CDR2 SQIVND (reference sequence). This CDR3 region has 15 residues. Trimming stripped 3 bases from V and 1 base from J, with 12 bases between. Methods used by the authors: Nucleated cell number was recorded as an estimate derived from reference gene primer amplification. This table comes from immunoSEQ multiplex PCR, and its TCRdb copy is limited to in-frame clones, with some not included. V and J calls and clone size follow that table, whereas D and trimming were derived from the DNA. Among some 130,000 clones listed, 70% to 85% were seen once.

Material for sequencing was peripheral blood. The V and J genes are TRBV19 and TRBJ1-1, with D hard to call. The clonotype comes from a man aged 55 to 70 who had recovered from COVID-19. Here the CDR3 DNA reads TGTGCCAGTAGTATCGCTGGGCCCCGGAACACTGAAGCTTTCTTT. Encoded protein: CASSIAGPRNTEAFF.